Below, 17 T cell receptor beta chains from the same sample are listed, as sequenced in a study of identical twins. TCRdb reprocessed the 5' RACE reads via MiXCR and lists one record per CDR3 protein. Among 500,000 to 650,000 distinct CDR3 sequences listed, around 7.5% were seen once. These same records also appear under a second study, on yellow fever vaccine responses in identical twins.

The sample consisted of PBMCs. The source is a woman under 30 in good health.

J is TRBJ2-2 and V is TRBV5-6; D tentatively fits TRBD1 or TRBD2 (6 bases each). The germline V gene encodes CDR1 SGHDT and CDR2 YYEEEE. V lost 2 bases and J lost 4, with 12 bases in between. This CDR3 spans 15 amino acids. The CDR3 here is CASSFLQGGTGELFF. The CDR3 bases are TGTGCCAGCAGCTTTTTACAGGGAGGCACCGGGGAGCTGTTTTTT.

Ten or more counts support this clonotype. This chain uses TRBV24-1 with TRBJ2-3, with D possibly being TRBD1 or TRBD2 (5 bases each). The V and J ends lost 2 bases and 4 bases respectively, with 12 bases between them. CDR1 KGHDR and CDR2 SFDVKD come from the germline V gene. The CDR3 runs to 15 residues. The CDR3 DNA reads TGTGCCACCAGTGATTCTTGGGGGACCGCAGATACGCAGTATTTT. Its translation is CATSDSWGTADTQYF.

This clonotype was observed a handful of times. V and J are TRBV29-1 and TRBJ1-2, with TRBD1 identical over 9 bases. With V trimmed by 1 base and J by 8 bases, 11 bases remained unmatched. The length of the CDR3 is 15 residues. Per the germline V gene, CDR1 is SQVTM and CDR2 is ANQGSEA. CDR3 in amino acids: CSVEGTGGGMIGYTF. For the CDR3, the DNA is TGCAGCGTTGAAGGCACAGGGGGCGGAATGATCGGCTACACCTTC.

In this sample, this clonotype turned up many times. This rearrangement joins TRBV10-3 to TRBJ1-2; 7 nucleotides agree with TRBD1. CDR1 is ENHRY and CDR2 is SYGVKD in the germline V gene. The CDR3 spans 16 residues. With 6 bases clipped from V and 4 bases from J, the junction kept 14 bases outside the gene matches. Here the CDR3 reads CAISSGTETLIYGYTF. For the CDR3, the DNA is TGTGCCATCAGCTCCGGGACAGAAACGCTCATCTATGGCTACACCTTC.

The V and J genes are TRBV7-6 and TRBJ2-5; D gene ambiguous. V lost 3 bases to trimming and J lost 2 bases, with 16 bases between them. Germline V gene data show CDR1 as SGHVS and CDR2 as FNYEAQ. The CDR3 spans 16 residues. The CDR3 coding sequence is TGTGCCAGCAGCTTGGGTAGCCGAAGCCTACAAGAGACCCAGTACTTC. Its protein product is CASSLGSRSLQETQYF. Supplemented by reference TRBV7-6 and TRBJ2-5, the full variable domain reads GAGVSQSPRYKVTKRGQDVALRCDPISGHVSLYWYRQALGQGPEFLTYFNYEAQQDKSGLPNDRFSAERPEGSISTLTIQRTEQRDSAMYRCASSLGSRSLQETQYFGPGTRLLVL.

The chain uses TRBV13 and TRBJ2-3, with no clear D. CDR1 is PRHDT and CDR2 is FYEKMQ in the germline V gene (reference sequence). There are 12 residues in the CDR3. Trimming stripped 2 bases from V and 4 bases from J, with 4 bases between. CDR3 DNA sequence: TGTGCCAGCAGCTTAAACCCAGATACGCAGTATTTT. Translation gives CASSLNPDTQYF.

This clonotype has ten or more counts. The J gene is TRBJ1-4, the V gene TRBV12-3 or TRBV12-4; D remains unclear. This CDR3 is built from 12 residues. Trimming took off 5 bases at V and 8 bases at J, with 9 bases between the two ends. CDR3 sequence reads: CASSPGKEKLFF. The CDR3 DNA sequence: TGTGCCAGCAGTCCCGGGAAAGAAAAACTGTTTTTT.

This sequence joins TRBV28 and TRBJ2-1; D call uncertain. The CDR3 covers 14 residues. V shed 8 bases and J shed 1 base, with 12 bases lying between them. Germline CDR1 reads MDHEN; CDR2 reads SYDVKM. The CDR3 spells CASVLVDSYNEQFF. DNA for the CDR3: TGTGCCAGCGTTCTTGTGGATTCCTACAATGAGCAGTTCTTC.

This clonotype was counted only a few times. The chain has TRBV11-2 and TRBJ1-2, with D possibly matching TRBD1 (5 bases). Germline V CDR1 and CDR2: SGHAT, FQNNGV. This CDR3 has 16 residues. Deletions cut 1 base from V and 5 bases from J, with 17 bases between. The CDR3 nucleotides read TGTGCCAGCAGCTTAGTCCCGGGACGCGGCGAATATGGCTACACCTTC. This encodes CASSLVPGRGEYGYTF.

The CDR3, as DNA: TGCAGTGCTAGAGACGCAGGGCGCAACACCGGGGAGCTGTTTTTT. The encoded protein is CSARDAGRNTGELFF. The chain joins TRBV20-1 to TRBJ2-2, with a tentative D call TRBD1 (5 bases). Germline CDR1 and CDR2: DFQATT and SNEGSKA (reference sequence). Trimming took off 0 bases at V and 2 bases at J, with 10 bases between the two ends. This CDR3 is built from 15 residues.

This clonotype has a count of ten or more. The chain joins TRBV12-3 or TRBV12-4 to TRBJ2-7; D gene unclear. The CDR3 length is 13 residues. V gave up 4 bases and J gave up 5 bases, with 12 bases separating them. Here the CDR3 reads CASSYGLGDEQYF. CDR3 nucleotide sequence: TGTGCCAGCAGTTACGGATTAGGTGACGAGCAGTACTTC.

This clonotype was seen at least ten times. The chain carries TRBV11-2 and TRBJ1-3; TRBD1 aligns across 9 bases. The germline gives CDR1 SGHAT, CDR2 FQNNGV. V shed 5 bases, J shed 8 bases, and the junction held 13 bases outside the gene matches. The CDR3 runs to 16 residues. The CDR3: CASSPRGTGLSDTIYF. In nucleotides, the CDR3 is TGTGCCAGCAGCCCCCGCGGGACAGGGTTGTCTGACACCATATATTTT.

The rearrangement uses TRBV10-3 and TRBJ1-1; no clear D. Germline V gene data show CDR1 as ENHRY and CDR2 as SYGVKD. Trimming stripped 0 bases from V and 5 bases from J, with 10 bases between. The CDR3 is 14 amino acids. The CDR3 DNA reads TGTGCCATCAGTGAGTCTAGCCTGGGAACTGAAGCTTTCTTT. Translated, it gives CAISESSLGTEAFF.

This clonotype was recorded at least ten times. This rearrangement joins TRBV12-3 or TRBV12-4 to TRBJ1-2, with 7 positions matching TRBD1. This CDR3 is 12 amino acids long. J lost 8 bases, V lost 7 bases, and 7 bases had no gene match. CDR3 nucleotides: TGTGCCAGCAACCCGGGACAGAAGGGCTACACCTTC. As protein: CASNPGQKGYTF.

This clonotype appeared many times. This sequence joins TRBV12-3 or TRBV12-4 and TRBJ2-2; D not certain. V shed 5 bases and J shed 2 bases, with 6 bases lying between them. CDR3 length: 13 residues. DNA of the CDR3: TGTGCCAGCAGTCAATCAAACACCGGGGAGCTGTTTTTT. Amino acids: CASSQSNTGELFF.

V gene TRBV29-1 combines with J gene TRBJ2-1; 7 bases fit TRBD1. The V gene end was trimmed by 7 bases and the J gene end by 7 bases; junction bases not matched to a gene: 13. Germline lookup yields CDR1 SQVTM and CDR2 ANQGSEA. There are 14 residues in the CDR3. CDR3 coding DNA: TGCAGCGCAGAATCGGGCAGGGGGACGAATGAGCAGTTCTTC. This encodes CSAESGRGTNEQFF.

This clonotype was detected only a few times. The chain combines TRBV28 with TRBJ2-1; possibly TRBD1 for D (5 bases). Trimming stripped 8 bases from V and 5 bases from J, with 13 bases between. Germline CDR1 and CDR2: MDHEN and SYDVKM. The CDR3 consists of 13 residues. The CDR3 sequence: CASSRRENNEQFF. The CDR3 DNA follows: TGTGCCAGCTCTCGCAGGGAAAACAATGAGCAGTTCTTC. The whole variable domain, filled in from reference TRBV28 and TRBJ2-1, reads DVKVTQSSRYLVKRTGEKVFLECVQDMDHENMFWYRQDPGLGLRLIYFSYDVKMKEKGDIPEGYSVSREKKERFSLILESASTNQTSMYLCASSRRENNEQFFGPGTRLTVL.